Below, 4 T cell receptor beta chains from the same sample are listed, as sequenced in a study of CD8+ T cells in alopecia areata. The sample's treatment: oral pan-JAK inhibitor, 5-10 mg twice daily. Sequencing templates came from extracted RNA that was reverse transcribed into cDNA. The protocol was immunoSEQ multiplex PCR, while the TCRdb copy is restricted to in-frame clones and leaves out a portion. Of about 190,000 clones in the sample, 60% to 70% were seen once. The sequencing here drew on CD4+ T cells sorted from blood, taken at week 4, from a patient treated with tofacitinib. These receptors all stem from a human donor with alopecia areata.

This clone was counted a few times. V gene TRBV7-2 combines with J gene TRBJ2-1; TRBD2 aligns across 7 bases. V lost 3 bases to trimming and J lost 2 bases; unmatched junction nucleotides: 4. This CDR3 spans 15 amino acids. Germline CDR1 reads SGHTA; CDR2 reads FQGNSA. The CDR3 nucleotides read TGTGCCAGCAGCTTCAGGGAGGGGACCTACAATGAGCAGTTCTTC. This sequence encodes CASSFREGTYNEQFF.

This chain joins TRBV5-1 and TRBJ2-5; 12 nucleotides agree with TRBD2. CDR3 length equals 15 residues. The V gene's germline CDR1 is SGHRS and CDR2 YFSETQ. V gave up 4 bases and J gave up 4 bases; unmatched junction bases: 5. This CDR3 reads CASSAPGLAGETQYF. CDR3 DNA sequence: TGCGCCAGCAGCGCGCCGGGACTAGCGGGAGAGACCCAGTACTTC.

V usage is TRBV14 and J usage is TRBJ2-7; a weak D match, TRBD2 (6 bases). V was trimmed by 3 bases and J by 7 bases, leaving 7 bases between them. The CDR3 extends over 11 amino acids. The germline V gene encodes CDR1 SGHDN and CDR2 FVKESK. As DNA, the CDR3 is TGTGCCAGCAGCCATGGGGGGGAGCAGTACTTC. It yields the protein CASSHGGEQYF.

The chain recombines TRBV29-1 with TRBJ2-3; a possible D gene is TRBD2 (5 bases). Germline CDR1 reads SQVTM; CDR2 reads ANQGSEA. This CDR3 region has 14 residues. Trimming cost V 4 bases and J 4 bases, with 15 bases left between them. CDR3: CSVVLEGRADTQYF. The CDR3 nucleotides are TGCAGCGTTGTTTTAGAGGGTAGGGCAGATACGCAGTATTTT.